This TCR beta chain emerged from a study of blood T cell repertoires in COVID-19. Study details: Sample material is recorded as cDNA or gDNA derived from T cells, B-cell-depleted T cells, or PBMCs.

TCRdb keeps only in-frame clones here, not all; method: immunoSEQ multiplex PCR. The sample includes approximately 260,000 clones, 75% to 90% of them seen just once. The V gene's germline CDR1 is LGHNA and CDR2 YSLEER. V was cut by 0 bases and J by 4 bases, with 10 bases left in between. The CDR3 length is 14 residues. Seattle patients were enrolled during active infection and followed longitudinally. Sequenced: peripheral blood. This TCR came from a woman between 65 and 79 years old with COVID-19, enrolled during active disease. The rearrangement joins TRBV4-3 to TRBJ2-7; the D gene is possibly TRBD1 (6 bases). CDR3 region: CASSQDSQGYEQYF. CDR3 DNA sequence: TGCGCCAGCAGCCAAGATAGTCAGGGGTACGAGCAGTACTTC.